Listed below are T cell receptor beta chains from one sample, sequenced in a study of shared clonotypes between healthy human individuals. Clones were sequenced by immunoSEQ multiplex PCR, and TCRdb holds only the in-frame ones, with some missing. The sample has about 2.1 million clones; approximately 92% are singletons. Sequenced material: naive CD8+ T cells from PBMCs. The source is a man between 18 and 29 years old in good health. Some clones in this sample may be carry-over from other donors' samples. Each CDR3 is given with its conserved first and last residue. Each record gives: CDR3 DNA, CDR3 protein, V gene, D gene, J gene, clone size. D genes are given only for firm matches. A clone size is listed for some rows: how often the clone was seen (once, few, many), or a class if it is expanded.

CDR3 DNA: TGTGCCAGCAGTACATCCGGGGGCTACGAGCAGTACTTC; CDR3 protein: CASSTSGGYEQYF; V gene: TRBV27; D gene: .; J gene: TRBJ2-7; clone size: .
CDR3 DNA: TGTGCCAGCAGTTTATCGATCGGTGGTAGCGGGAGTACCACAGATACGCAGTATTTT; CDR3 protein: CASSLSIGGSGSTTDTQYF; V gene: TRBV27; D gene: TRBD2; J gene: TRBJ2-3; clone size: .
CDR3 DNA: TGTGCCAGCAGGTTTGGGGCGGGAGGCTACGAGCAGTACTTC; CDR3 protein: CASRFGAGGYEQYF; V gene: TRBV27; D gene: TRBD2; J gene: TRBJ2-7; clone size: .
CDR3 DNA: TGTGCCAGCACACTCAGGGGGGGAGTGGGCCACAATGAGCAGTTCTTC; CDR3 protein: CASTLRGGVGHNEQFF; V gene: TRBV11-2; D gene: .; J gene: TRBJ2-1; clone size: once
CDR3 DNA: TGTGCCAGCAGCTGGGACGGCTATGGCTACACCTTC; CDR3 protein: CASSWDGYGYTF; V gene: TRBV6-5; D gene: .; J gene: TRBJ1-2; clone size: .
CDR3 DNA: TGCGCCAGCAGTGAGTCAGGGAACTACGAGCAGTACTTC; CDR3 protein: CASSESGNYEQYF; V gene: TRBV10-2; D gene: .; J gene: TRBJ2-7; clone size: .
CDR3 DNA: TGTGCCAGCAGCTTCTCAGAGGGCTATGGCTACACCTTC; CDR3 protein: CASSFSEGYGYTF; V gene: TRBV7-9; D gene: .; J gene: TRBJ1-2; clone size: .
CDR3 DNA: TGTGCCTGGAGTGCCGGGGACGGCTTCTCCTACGAGCAGTACTTC; CDR3 protein: CAWSAGDGFSYEQYF; V gene: TRBV30; D gene: .; J gene: TRBJ2-7; clone size: .
CDR3 DNA: TGTGCCAGCAGTGAACAGGGAGGCGAGCAGTACTTC; CDR3 protein: CASSEQGGEQYF; V gene: TRBV6-1; D gene: .; J gene: TRBJ2-7; clone size: .
CDR3 DNA: TGTGCCAGCAGCTGGACGGTTAGCTACGAGCAGTACTTC; CDR3 protein: CASSWTVSYEQYF; V gene: TRBV5-6; D gene: .; J gene: TRBJ2-7; clone size: .
CDR3 DNA: TGTGCCAGCAGTTCCGTCGGGGGGGTGATGTACGAGCAGTACTTC; CDR3 protein: CASSSVGGVMYEQYF; V gene: TRBV6-5; D gene: TRBD2; J gene: TRBJ2-7; clone size: .
CDR3 DNA: TGTGCCAGTGCCGCGCGGGACCGCTTCACCGGGGAGCTGTTTTTT; CDR3 protein: CASAARDRFTGELFF; V gene: TRBV19; D gene: .; J gene: TRBJ2-2; clone size: .
CDR3 DNA: TGTGCCAGCAGTTTACGACTGGGGCAGCCAGAAAAACTGTTTTTT; CDR3 protein: CASSLRLGQPEKLFF; V gene: TRBV27; D gene: .; J gene: TRBJ1-4; clone size: .
CDR3 DNA: TGTGCCAGCAGCTTGAGGCCCGAAGAGACCCAGTACTTC; CDR3 protein: CASSLRPEETQYF; V gene: TRBV7-9; D gene: .; J gene: TRBJ2-5; clone size: .
CDR3 DNA: TGTGCCATCAAACCGATCACTAACACTGAAGCTTTCTTT; CDR3 protein: CAIKPITNTEAFF; V gene: TRBV10-3; D gene: .; J gene: TRBJ1-1; clone size: .
CDR3 DNA: TGCGCCAGCAGCCAAGATTGGGGAGTTGGGACCTACGAGCAGTACTTC; CDR3 protein: CASSQDWGVGTYEQYF; V gene: TRBV4-1; D gene: .; J gene: TRBJ2-7; clone size: .
CDR3 DNA: TGTGCCAGCTCACCAGTGGGGCAGGGAACTGGGGCCAACGTCCTGACTTTC; CDR3 protein: CASSPVGQGTGANVLTF; V gene: TRBV18; D gene: .; J gene: TRBJ2-6; clone size: .
CDR3 DNA: TGTGCCAGCAATATTAGTCCTCAGGCCTACAATGAGCAGTTCTTC; CDR3 protein: CASNISPQAYNEQFF; V gene: TRBV27; D gene: .; J gene: TRBJ2-1; clone size: .
CDR3 DNA: TGTGCCAGCAGCAGGGTCCTGGGGGGCGGCGAGACCCAGTACTTC; CDR3 protein: CASSRVLGGGETQYF; V gene: TRBV7-9; D gene: .; J gene: TRBJ2-5; clone size: .
CDR3 DNA: TGTGCCAGCAGGGCAGCGGCGGATCCGCAAGAGACCCAGTACTTC; CDR3 protein: CASRAAADPQETQYF; V gene: TRBV6-5; D gene: .; J gene: TRBJ2-5; clone size: .
CDR3 DNA: TGTGCCAGTAGTATCGGACCTTATAGCAATCAGCCCCAGCATTTT; CDR3 protein: CASSIGPYSNQPQHF; V gene: TRBV19; D gene: .; J gene: TRBJ1-5; clone size: .
CDR3 DNA: TGTGCCAGCAGTGACACGGGACAGCACACCGGGGAGCTGTTTTTT; CDR3 protein: CASSDTGQHTGELFF; V gene: TRBV6-4; D gene: TRBD1; J gene: TRBJ2-2; clone size: .
CDR3 DNA: TGTGCCAGCAGCGCCCGGGACCCAAGCACAGATACGCAGTATTTT; CDR3 protein: CASSARDPSTDTQYF; V gene: TRBV9; D gene: .; J gene: TRBJ2-3; clone size: .
CDR3 DNA: TGCGCCAGCAGCCAAGACCCCTCGGGGCACTACGAGCAGTACTTC; CDR3 protein: CASSQDPSGHYEQYF; V gene: TRBV4-3; D gene: .; J gene: TRBJ2-7; clone size: .
CDR3 DNA: TGCGCCAGCAGCCCCCGTGGGACAGGAGTAGAGACCCAGTACTTC; CDR3 protein: CASSPRGTGVETQYF; V gene: TRBV4-1; D gene: TRBD1; J gene: TRBJ2-5; clone size: .
CDR3 DNA: TGTGCCAGCTCGTCGGGACTGAACTATGGCTACACCTTC; CDR3 protein: CASSSGLNYGYTF; V gene: TRBV6-5; D gene: .; J gene: TRBJ1-2; clone size: .
CDR3 DNA: TGCGCCAGCAGCCCCACGAGGGGTAACAATGAGCAGTTCTTC; CDR3 protein: CASSPTRGNNEQFF; V gene: TRBV4-1; D gene: .; J gene: TRBJ2-1; clone size: .
CDR3 DNA: TGCGCCAGCAGCCAAGTGCGGCGGGAGGCGGCCACAGATACGCAGTATTTT; CDR3 protein: CASSQVRREAATDTQYF; V gene: TRBV4-1; D gene: TRBD2; J gene: TRBJ2-3; clone size: once
CDR3 DNA: TGTGCCAGCAGCTTAGAGGGCCGGGGGCATGAAGCTTTCTTT; CDR3 protein: CASSLEGRGHEAFF; V gene: TRBV7-9; D gene: .; J gene: TRBJ1-1; clone size: .
CDR3 DNA: TGTGCCAGCAGTTTAGTGGTGATGAATCAGCCCCAGCATTTT; CDR3 protein: CASSLVVMNQPQHF; V gene: TRBV28; D gene: .; J gene: TRBJ1-5; clone size: .
CDR3 DNA: TGTGCCAGCAGTGAGAAGGGGAGTAGTTTCTCCTACGAGCAGTACTTC; CDR3 protein: CASSEKGSSFSYEQYF; V gene: TRBV2; D gene: .; J gene: TRBJ2-7; clone size: .
CDR3 DNA: TGTGCCAGCAGCTTAGATTTTGCGGGACAGGGGGCGAGCTACACCTTC; CDR3 protein: CASSLDFAGQGASYTF; V gene: TRBV11-2; D gene: TRBD1; J gene: TRBJ1-2; clone size: .
CDR3 DNA: TGTGCCAGCAGCTTGGCCCCCGGGAGGAATGAGCAGTTCTTC; CDR3 protein: CASSLAPGRNEQFF; V gene: TRBV5-6; D gene: TRBD2; J gene: TRBJ2-1; clone size: .
CDR3 DNA: TGTGCCAGCAGCTTCCCAGCTTTATCCTCTGGGGCCAACGTCCTGACTTTC; CDR3 protein: CASSFPALSSGANVLTF; V gene: TRBV7-9; D gene: .; J gene: TRBJ2-6; clone size: .
CDR3 DNA: TGTGCCAGCAGCTTAGGCAGCACCGAAAATGAGCAGTTCTTC; CDR3 protein: CASSLGSTENEQFF; V gene: TRBV13; D gene: .; J gene: TRBJ2-1; clone size: .
CDR3 DNA: TGTGCCAGCAGCTTTGCAGGGTGTCACACTGAAGCTTTCTTT; CDR3 protein: CASSFAGCHTEAFF; V gene: TRBV7-4; D gene: .; J gene: TRBJ1-1; clone size: .
CDR3 DNA: TGTGCCAGCAGCAGTTTTGAGACAGGGGAAGAGACCCAGTACTTC; CDR3 protein: CASSSFETGEETQYF; V gene: TRBV7-9; D gene: TRBD1; J gene: TRBJ2-5; clone size: .